The 6 T cell receptor beta chains presented below share a single source sample, sequenced in a study of Graves' ophthalmopathy and Graves' hyperthyroidism. TCR beta CDR3 amplification used RNA transcripts. First-round RT-PCR relied on HTBI primers, and a second-round multiplex PCR came next. TCRdb re-called the multiplex PCR reads through MiXCR, storing one row per CDR3 protein. The sample records 240,000 or so distinct CDR3 sequences, 45% being singletons. Sequenced input: peripheral blood. The source is an adult man with Graves' ophthalmopathy.

For this clonotype: A much bigger clone sits one base away, suggesting this may be a read error. V usage is TRBV2 and J usage is TRBJ1-2, with D maybe TRBD1 (6 bases). Germline V gene sequence: CDR1 SNHLY, CDR2 FYNNEI. The CDR3 spans 14 residues. Written as DNA, the CDR3 is TGTGCCAGCAGTGTGTGGACAGCCCAATATGGCTGCACCTTC. Its protein is CASSVWTAQYGCTF.

In DNA form, the CDR3 reads TGTGCCAGCAGCAAAGGACTAGCGGATACCTACGAGCAGTACTTC. Translating gives CASSKGLADTYEQYF. The chain recombines TRBV7-2 with TRBJ2-7, with 10 bases that match TRBD2. The CDR3 extends over 15 amino acids. The V gene's germline CDR1 is SGHTA and CDR2 FQGNSA. V gave up 5 bases and J gave up 2 bases; unmatched junction bases: 6.

At least ten counts were recorded for this clonotype. The genes are TRBV29-1 and TRBJ1-2; no definite D call. The germline V gene has CDR1 SQVTM and CDR2 ANQGSEA. V lost 3 bases and J lost 6, with 8 bases in between. This CDR3 contains 11 residues. The CDR3: CSVEGLNGYTF. In DNA form, the CDR3 reads TGCAGCGTTGAGGGCTTAAATGGCTACACCTTC.

The chain couples TRBV9 to TRBJ1-6; D call uncertain. V dropped 0 bases and J dropped 14 bases, with 6 bases sitting between them. The CDR3 is made up of 11 amino acids. Germline V gene lookup returns CDR1 SGDLS and CDR2 YYNGEE. The CDR3 region has the DNA TGTGCCAGCAGCGTAGGCCCATCCCTCCACTTT. Translating gives CASSVGPSLHF.

The chain recombines TRBV19 with TRBJ2-2, with D perhaps TRBD1 (7 bases). The CDR3 is 14 amino acids. Germline V gene lookup returns CDR1 LNHDA and CDR2 SQIVND (reference sequence). V lost 7 bases and J lost 5, with 14 bases in between. The CDR3 region is CASIPRGETGELFF. The CDR3 bases are TGTGCCAGTATACCCAGGGGGGAGACCGGGGAGCTGTTTTTT.

This chain joins TRBV7-6 and TRBJ2-2, with TRBD2 matching 7 bases. The CDR3 has 16 residues. Trimming cost V 3 bases and J 1 base; bases outside gene matches: 5. Looked up from germline, CDR1 is SGHVS and CDR2 is FNYEAQ. The chain's CDR3 is CASSLGLILNTGELFF. The CDR3 DNA reads TGTGCCAGCAGCTTGGGACTAATATTGAACACCGGGGAGCTGTTTTTT.